The 22 T cell receptor beta chains below were found in one sample sequenced in a study of shared clonotypes between healthy human individuals. The protocol was immunoSEQ multiplex PCR, while the TCRdb copy is restricted to in-frame clones and leaves out a portion. The repertoire consists of approximately 2,200,000 clones, with approximately 94% occurring once and the leading ten covering under 2%. Positive CCR7 selection of CD45RO-negative cells yielded the naive CD8 cells, and terminally differentiated effector memory CD45RA+ cells were excluded. Material: naive CD8+ T cells from PBMCs. These receptor sequences come from a man in his late teens or twenties in good health. Some clones in this sample may be carry-over from other donors' samples.

To note about this clone: In the same sample, other DNA sequences code for this CDR3. The chain couples TRBV11-2 to TRBJ2-7; tentatively, D is TRBD2 (6 bases). The CDR3 length is 14 residues. V was trimmed by 1 base and J by 1 base, leaving 8 bases between them. Germline V gene data show CDR1 as SGHAT and CDR2 as FQNNGV. The CDR3 sequence is CASSLGAGSYEQYF. DNA of the CDR3: TGTGCCAGCAGCTTAGGGGCGGGATCCTACGAGCAGTACTTC.

The genes are TRBV28 and TRBJ1-2; D is perhaps TRBD1 (5 bases). The germline V gene encodes CDR1 MDHEN and CDR2 SYDVKM. The V end was cut by 7 bases, the J end by 8 bases, with 29 bases between. This CDR3 contains 17 residues. DNA for the CDR3: TGTGCCAGCAATCTCCTTTTCACCGGGACTAACACTGGGGGCTACACCTTC. Protein sequence: CASNLLFTGTNTGGYTF.

This rearrangement joins TRBV7-9 to TRBJ2-5; tentatively, D is TRBD2 (6 bases). Germline CDR1 SEHNR, CDR2 FQNEAQ (reference sequence). V lost 5 bases and J 2 bases, leaving 18 bases between the germline ends. This CDR3 region has 16 residues. In DNA form, the CDR3 reads TGTGCCAGCAGCACCCCCAGGAGGGGTGGGCAAGAGACCCAGTACTTC. Its protein product is CASSTPRRGGQETQYF.

V is TRBV2 and J is TRBJ2-7; the match to TRBD1 covers 9 bases. The junction had 8 bases not matched to a gene; V was cut back by 8 bases and J by 3 bases. Germline loops: CDR1 SNHLY, CDR2 FYNNEI. There are 14 residues in the CDR3. The CDR3 nucleotides read TGTGCCAGCCGGGACAGGGTAATACTCTACGAGCAGTACTTC. It is translated as CASRDRVILYEQYF.

V gene TRBV28 combines with J gene TRBJ2-7; D perhaps matches TRBD1 (5 bases). Germline CDR1 reads MDHEN; CDR2 reads SYDVKM. This CDR3 region has 15 residues. V lost 7 bases, J lost 2 bases, and 18 bases lay in between. CDR3 DNA sequence: TGTGCCAGCACCCTGTTGCAGGGAACAGCCTACGAGCAGTACTTC. Translating it yields CASTLLQGTAYEQYF.

V usage is TRBV18 and J usage is TRBJ2-7; D possibly matches TRBD1 or TRBD2 (5 bases each). Per germline, CDR1 KGHSH and CDR2 LQKENI. The CDR3 is made up of 15 amino acids. Deletions cut 3 bases from V and 2 bases from J, with 14 bases between. The DNA for the CDR3 is TGTGCCAGCTCACCCCGGGACCACGCGACCTACGAGCAGTACTTC. Its protein product is CASSPRDHATYEQYF.

Note on this clone: This same CDR3 is encoded by further DNA sequences in the sample. The chain uses TRBV7-7 and TRBJ1-1, with 8 positions matching TRBD1. The junction had 5 bases not matched to a gene; V was cut back by 5 bases and J by 6 bases. Per germline, CDR1 SSHAT and CDR2 FNYEAQ (reference sequence). CDR3 length: 13 residues. The CDR3 DNA reads TGTGCCAGCAGCCTAGGACAGGGAGCTGAAGCTTTCTTT. Protein: CASSLGQGAEAFF. The whole variable domain, remainder taken from reference TRBV7-7 and TRBJ1-1, is GAGVSQSPRYKVTKRGQDVTLRCDPISSHATLYWYQQALGQGPEFLTYFNYEAQPDKSGLPSDRFSAERPEGSISTLTIQRTEQRDSAMYRCASSLGQGAEAFFGQGTRLTVV.

This chain connects TRBV27 to TRBJ2-7; perhaps TRBD1 as D (5 bases). The germline gives CDR1 MNHEY, CDR2 SMNVEV (reference sequence). V was cut by 3 bases and J by 6 bases, with 12 bases left in between. The CDR3 sequence is 13 residues long. The CDR3 reads CASSFREGGEQYF. CDR3 nucleotides: TGTGCCAGCAGTTTCAGGGAAGGTGGCGAGCAGTACTTC.

This clone was seen just once. V and J are TRBV29-1 and TRBJ2-1; TRBD2 agrees at 12 bases. Germline V gene data show CDR1 as SQVTM and CDR2 as ANQGSEA. The CDR3 totals 15 residues. V lost 1 base to trimming and J lost 4 bases; unmatched junction nucleotides: 2. The CDR3 loop is CSVEGLAGEYNEQFF. The CDR3, as DNA: TGCAGCGTTGAAGGACTAGCGGGAGAATACAATGAGCAGTTCTTC.

The rearrangement links TRBV7-9 to TRBJ2-7; D ambiguous. Germline V CDR1 and CDR2: SEHNR, FQNEAQ (reference sequence). Trimming removed 5 bases at V and 3 bases at J, with 20 bases between. The CDR3 is 16 residues long. For the CDR3, the DNA is TGTGCCAGCAGCCCCAATGGTCCAGCGTGGGGCTACGAGCAGTACTTC. Protein product: CASSPNGPAWGYEQYF.

The CDR3 DNA reads TGTGCCAGCAGCGCCACTGGAGCCTCCTACAATGAGCAGTTCTTC. The encoded protein is CASSATGASYNEQFF. The chain uses TRBV11-2 and TRBJ2-1; D uncertain. CDR1 is SGHAT, CDR2 FQNNGV, per germline. There are 15 residues in the CDR3. Trimming removed 5 bases at V and 0 bases at J, with 11 bases between.

The chain carries TRBV27 and TRBJ2-7, with 13 bases identical to TRBD2. With 2 bases clipped from V and 3 bases from J, the junction kept 4 bases outside the gene matches. Germline V gene sequence: CDR1 MNHEY, CDR2 SMNVEV (reference sequence). The CDR3 covers 16 residues. In nucleotides, the CDR3 is TGTGCCAGCAGTTTAGGGGGACTAGCGGGAATCTACGAGCAGTACTTC. It specifies CASSLGGLAGIYEQYF.

The gene calls are TRBV5-1 and TRBJ2-4, with 12 bases identical to TRBD2. Germline trimming cut 4 bases from V and 4 bases from J; bases unmatched to any gene: 15. Per the germline V gene, CDR1 is SGHRS and CDR2 is YFSETQ. This CDR3 region has 19 residues. This chain's CDR3 is CASSERLAGVSVLKNIQYF. The CDR3 region has the DNA TGCGCCAGCAGCGAAAGACTAGCGGGAGTAAGCGTGTTGAAAAACATTCAGTACTTC.

Concerning this clone itself: The sample carries other DNA sequences with the same CDR3. The J gene is TRBJ2-7, the V gene TRBV27; D perhaps matches TRBD1 (5 bases). V gave up 6 bases and J gave up 1 base, with 10 bases separating them. Germline CDR1 reads MNHEY; CDR2 reads SMNVEV (reference sequence). There are 13 residues in the CDR3. The CDR3 DNA reads TGTGCCAGCAGCATTAGGGGATCCTACGAGCAGTACTTC. Residues: CASSIRGSYEQYF.

The rearrangement uses TRBV28 and TRBJ1-1; D may be TRBD1 (5 bases). Germline V gives CDR1 MDHEN, CDR2 SYDVKM. The CDR3 is 12 amino acids. The V end was cut by 2 bases, the J end by 13 bases, with 14 bases between. This CDR3 reads CASSLIRAWVFF. DNA for the CDR3: TGTGCCAGCAGTTTAATCAGGGCTTGGGTTTTCTTT.

The rearrangement links TRBV5-8 to TRBJ2-7; D is uncertain. V was trimmed by 6 bases and J by 3 bases, leaving 16 bases between them. In germline, CDR1 is SGHTS, CDR2 YDEGEE. The CDR3 has 14 amino acids. The CDR3 here is CASTPSAELYEQYF. CDR3 nucleotides: TGTGCCAGCACCCCGTCGGCCGAACTCTACGAGCAGTACTTC.

This chain joins TRBV2 and TRBJ1-5; TRBD1 aligns across 7 bases. V gave up 7 bases and J gave up 4 bases; unmatched junction bases: 4. The CDR3 has 13 amino acids. Germline V lookup: CDR1 SNHLY, CDR2 FYNNEI. The CDR3 sequence: CASNTGVNQPQHF. The CDR3 bases are TGTGCCAGCAACACAGGGGTGAATCAGCCCCAGCATTTT.

This chain's CDR3 is CASSLVRGRMEETQYF. In DNA form, the CDR3 reads TGTGCCAGCAGCTTAGTACGAGGGAGGATGGAAGAGACCCAGTACTTC. The V call is TRBV7-8, the J call TRBJ2-5, with D tentatively TRBD2 (6 bases). V lost 1 base to trimming and J lost 3 bases, with 15 bases between them. Germline CDR1 and CDR2: SGHVS and FQNEAQ. The CDR3 has 16 residues.

This sequence joins TRBV4-1 and TRBJ2-1, with D possibly being TRBD2 (5 bases). Trimming pared 4 bases from V and 13 bases from J, leaving 14 bases between. This CDR3 is built from 12 residues. Germline CDR1 and CDR2: MGHRA and YSYEKL. DNA for the CDR3: TGCGCCAGCAGCCTCGAACGGGGATTACAGTTCTTC. It translates to CASSLERGLQFF.

This chain uses TRBV4-1 with TRBJ2-4; 9 bases are shared with TRBD2. The CDR3 sequence is 17 residues long. With 2 bases clipped from V and 0 bases from J, the junction kept 5 bases outside the gene matches. The germline V gene encodes CDR1 MGHRA and CDR2 YSYEKL. Here the CDR3 DNA reads TGCGCCAGCAGCCAACCGACTAGCGGATTAGCCAAAAACATTCAGTACTTC. It specifies CASSQPTSGLAKNIQYF.

As regards this clone: The sample carries other DNA sequences with the same CDR3. This sequence joins TRBV28 and TRBJ2-7; D is tentatively TRBD1 or TRBD2 (5 bases each). The CDR3 sequence is 14 residues long. CDR1 and CDR2 from the germline V gene are MDHEN and SYDVKM. The ends were cut back, 6 bases at V and 3 bases at J, with 15 bases in the middle. In DNA form, the CDR3 reads TGTGCCAGCAGCCCCCTTGGGGGAAGCTACGAGCAGTACTTC. Translating gives CASSPLGGSYEQYF.

The V gene is TRBV4-1, the J gene TRBJ2-5; TRBD2 is a possible D gene (5 bases). CDR3 size: 14 residues. V was cut by 3 bases and J by 2 bases, with 10 bases left in between. The germline V gene encodes CDR1 MGHRA and CDR2 YSYEKL. This chain's CDR3 is CASSQIGEQETQYF. The CDR3 nucleotides are TGCGCCAGCAGCCAGATCGGGGAACAAGAGACCCAGTACTTC.